The next 27 T cell receptor beta chains were all read from a single sample in a study of resident and recirculating memory T cells in vitiligo. Assay: immunoSEQ multiplex PCR; the TCRdb copy retains only in-frame clones and omits some. This sample carries 39,000 or so clones, around nine tenths of them seen once, and the ten largest clones take 4.5%. The sample comprised blood. Receptors were obtained from a male donor with vitiligo.

The rearrangement joins TRBV7-8 to TRBJ2-7, with 8 bases lining up with TRBD1. CDR3 size: 15 residues. The V gene end was trimmed by 2 bases and the J gene end by 2 bases; junction bases not matched to a gene: 5. CDR1 is SGHVS, CDR2 FQNEAQ, per germline. DNA for the CDR3: TGTGCCAGCAGCTTATACAGGGGGAAGACCTACGAGCAGTACTTC. Translated, it gives CASSLYRGKTYEQYF.

A single count supports this clone. The chain has TRBV7-3 and TRBJ2-1, with 13 nucleotides matching TRBD2. This CDR3 is 22 amino acids long. V lost 6 bases, J lost 0 bases, and 20 bases stayed unmatched. Germline V lookup: CDR1 SGHTA, CDR2 FQGTGA. The CDR3 protein is CASREPLTLLAGGPSSYNEQFF. CDR3 nucleotide sequence: TGTGCCAGCAGAGAACCCCTAACTCTACTAGCGGGGGGGCCCAGCTCCTACAATGAGCAGTTCTTC.

The chain recombines TRBV11-2 with TRBJ1-2; D call uncertain. Deletions cut 2 bases from V and 5 bases from J, with 6 bases between. The germline V gene has CDR1 SGHAT and CDR2 FQNNGV. The CDR3 has 12 amino acids. CDR3 loop: CASSLSEYGYTF. The CDR3 DNA follows: TGTGCCAGCAGCTTATCCGAGTATGGCTACACCTTC.

The chain is built from TRBV12-5 and TRBJ2-2; D possibly corresponds to TRBD2 (5 bases). The ends were cut back, 6 bases at V and 4 bases at J, with 12 bases in the middle. Germline CDR1 LGHNT, CDR2 FRNRAP. This CDR3 comprises 14 residues. The CDR3 sequence: CASGDPGFTGELFF. CDR3 DNA: TGTGCTAGTGGCGACCCGGGATTCACCGGGGAGCTGTTTTTT.

The rearrangement links TRBV18 to TRBJ1-5, with TRBD1 identical over 7 bases. This CDR3 is 15 amino acids long. V shed 4 bases and J 3 bases; nucleotides not matched to a gene: 6. From germline, CDR1 is KGHSH and CDR2 LQKENI. The CDR3, as DNA: TGTGCCAGCTCACGGCTGGGACAGTACAATCAGCCCCAGCATTTT. Translating it yields CASSRLGQYNQPQHF.

This chain connects TRBV19 to TRBJ2-3; 8 positions match TRBD2. Germline lookup yields CDR1 LNHDA and CDR2 SQIVND (reference sequence). J gave up 1 base and V 3 bases, and 3 bases lay outside the gene matches. The CDR3 loop spans 15 amino acids. The CDR3 DNA reads as TGTGCCAGTAGTATCCAGCGGGGGCGCACAGATACGCAGTATTTT. It encodes CASSIQRGRTDTQYF.

The chain links TRBV5-4 to TRBJ1-2, with D possibly matching TRBD1 (5 bases). This CDR3 is 13 amino acids long. Germline lookup yields CDR1 SGHNT and CDR2 YYREEE (reference sequence). Trimming cost V 2 bases and J 4 bases, with 9 bases left between them. CDR3 loop: CASSFFDSYGYTF. The CDR3 DNA reads TGTGCCAGCAGCTTTTTTGACAGCTATGGCTACACCTTC.

The rearrangement uses TRBV7-2 and TRBJ1-1, with D perhaps matching TRBD1 (5 bases). CDR1 is SGHTA, CDR2 FQGNSA, per germline. CDR3 length: 14 amino acids. Between the trimmed V and J ends, which lost 4 bases and 6 bases, there was a span of 15 bases. Here the CDR3 reads CASSSDTPRAEAFF. The CDR3 DNA reads as TGTGCCAGCAGCTCGGACACCCCTAGGGCTGAAGCTTTCTTT.

This clone appeared once. The chain employs TRBV10-3 and TRBJ2-7; D unclear. V was pared by 2 bases and J by 6 bases, with 5 bases between. The germline V gene has CDR1 ENHRY and CDR2 SYGVKD. This CDR3 spans 11 amino acids. The CDR3 region is CAISETIEQYF. CDR3 in DNA: TGTGCCATCAGTGAGACTATCGAGCAGTACTTC.

The chain uses TRBV6-1 and TRBJ2-5; 8 nucleotides agree with TRBD1. V lost 4 bases to trimming and J lost 5 bases; unmatched junction nucleotides: 6. CDR3 size: 14 residues. Germline CDR1 MNHNS, CDR2 SASEGT. CDR3 in amino acids: CASSASGGFETQYF. In DNA, the CDR3 is TGTGCCAGCAGTGCCTCAGGGGGCTTTGAGACCCAGTACTTC.

The chain is built from TRBV28 and TRBJ2-7, with 10 bases identical to TRBD2. CDR3 length equals 16 residues. The J segment lost 0 bases and the V segment lost 4 bases, leaving 6 bases of the junction unmatched. CDR1 and CDR2 (germline): MDHEN, SYDVKM. The CDR3 DNA follows: TGTGCCAGCAGTTCTTTAGCGGGGGGCCGCTCCTACGAGCAGTACTTC. Protein product: CASSSLAGGRSYEQYF. Combining the CDR3 with reference TRBV28 and TRBJ2-7 gives the whole variable domain DVKVTQSSRYLVKRTGEKVFLECVQDMDHENMFWYRQDPGLGLRLIYFSYDVKMKEKGDIPEGYSVSREKKERFSLILESASTNQTSMYLCASSSLAGGRSYEQYFGPGTRLTVT.

The chain is built from TRBV5-1 and TRBJ1-1; D possibly corresponds to TRBD1 (6 bases). The CDR3 runs 14 residues. V was clipped by 0 bases and J by 5 bases, with 11 bases between them. Germline lookup yields CDR1 SGHRS and CDR2 YFSETQ. The CDR3 protein is CASSLAQGGTEAFF. The CDR3 DNA follows: TGCGCCAGCAGCTTGGCACAGGGTGGGACTGAAGCTTTCTTT.

The chain employs TRBV7-9 and TRBJ2-7; D possibly corresponds to TRBD1 (5 bases). Germline-derived CDR1 and CDR2 are SEHNR and FQNEAQ (reference sequence). CDR3 length: 15 residues. The V gene lost 5 bases and the J gene lost 2 bases, with 16 bases spanning the gap. DNA of the CDR3: TGTGCCAGCAGCCAACCAGGGATGGCAACCTACGAGCAGTACTTC. Translated: CASSQPGMATYEQYF. The complete variable domain, with remaining parts taken from reference TRBV7-9 and TRBJ2-7, reads DTGVSQNPRHKITKRGQNVTFRCDPISEHNRLYWYRQTLGQGPEFLTYFQNEAQLEKSRLLSDRFSAERPKGSFSTLEIQRTEQGDSAMYLCASSQPGMATYEQYFGPGTRLTVT.

This clone was counted a single time. The rearrangement uses TRBV5-1 and TRBJ1-1; no clear D gene. Germline loops: CDR1 SGHRS, CDR2 YFSETQ. This CDR3 comprises 13 residues. V shed 0 bases and J shed 11 bases, with 14 bases lying between them. The CDR3, as DNA: TGCGCCAGCAGCTTGGTAGTGGCGGGGTCGGCTTTCTTT. Its translation is CASSLVVAGSAFF.

The chain links TRBV30 to TRBJ2-3, with 13 nucleotides matching TRBD2. CDR1 is GTSNPN, CDR2 SVGIG, per germline (reference sequence). The trim removed 0 bases at V and 4 bases at J, leaving 10 bases unmatched. The CDR3 spans 18 residues. DNA of the CDR3: TGTGCCTGGAGTGTACTAGCGGGGGGGCCTTTTCGTCCAGATACGCAGTATTTT. Its translation: CAWSVLAGGPFRPDTQYF.

The chain is built from TRBV28 and TRBJ2-6; no reliable D call. Trimming took 5 bases from V and 5 from J, leaving 22 bases between them. The CDR3 loop spans 18 amino acids. The germline CDR1 and CDR2 sequences are MDHEN and SYDVKM. CDR3 sequence reads: CASSDLNLTQSRANVLTF. CDR3 bases: TGTGCCAGCAGTGATTTGAACTTGACACAAAGTCGGGCCAACGTCCTGACTTTC.

The V gene is TRBV6-4, the J gene TRBJ1-2; 10 bases fit TRBD1. The germline CDR1 and CDR2 sequences are MRHNA and SNTAGT. The CDR3 loop spans 15 amino acids. V lost 9 bases and J lost 3; bases outside the gene matches: 10. The DNA for the CDR3 is TGTGCCAGACCAGGGACAGGGGAATCCGACTATGGCTACACCTTC. This codes for CARPGTGESDYGYTF.

V is TRBV9 and J is TRBJ1-5; 11 bases fit TRBD1. This CDR3 has 15 residues. Germline CDR1 and CDR2: SGDLS and YYNGEE. The trim removed 0 bases at V and 6 bases at J, leaving 2 bases unmatched. The CDR3 nucleotides read TGTGCCAGCAGCGTAGAGGGGACAGGGGGTCAGCCCCAGCATTTT. Its translation is CASSVEGTGGQPQHF.

The gene calls are TRBV2 and TRBJ1-1, with D unresolved. The CDR3 extends over 14 amino acids. The germline gives CDR1 SNHLY, CDR2 FYNNEI. The V and J ends lost 4 bases and 3 bases respectively, with 12 bases between them. CDR3 coding DNA: TGTGCCAGCAGTGCGCAGACCGGGGACACTGAAGCTTTCTTT. It yields the protein CASSAQTGDTEAFF.

The CDR3: CASSAGTGLVTDTQYF. The CDR3 nucleotides read TGCGCCAGCAGCGCAGGAACAGGGCTAGTAACAGATACGCAGTATTTT. The chain uses TRBV5-1 and TRBJ2-3; the D gene is possibly TRBD1 (6 bases). V lost 4 bases and J 3 bases, leaving 18 bases between the germline ends. Per germline, CDR1 SGHRS and CDR2 YFSETQ. The length of the CDR3 is 16 residues.

Written as DNA, the CDR3 is TGTGCCAGCAGTTTATACAGGGGGCAGAAACTGTTTTTT. Translation gives CASSLYRGQKLFF. The V call is TRBV27, the J call TRBJ1-4; 9 bases line up with TRBD1. This CDR3 has 13 residues. After removal of 1 base from V and 11 bases from J, the junction contained 2 bases not matched to a gene. CDR1 and CDR2 (germline): MNHEY, SMNVEV (reference sequence).

The chain joins TRBV6-1 to TRBJ2-1, with a weak D call TRBD2 (6 bases). The V end was cut by 4 bases, the J end by 4 bases, with 11 bases between. This CDR3 is 14 amino acids long. Germline loops: CDR1 MNHNS, CDR2 SASEGT. The CDR3 coding sequence is TGTGCCAGCAGTGCCCTAGGAGGGTACAATGAGCAGTTCTTC. Protein product: CASSALGGYNEQFF.

The chain is built from TRBV5-4 and TRBJ2-1; TRBD1 might be the D (6 bases). The CDR3 runs 14 residues. The germline V gene has CDR1 SGHNT and CDR2 YYREEE (reference sequence). V was cut by 2 bases and J by 2 bases, with 8 bases left in between. CDR3 residues: CASSLRGTYNEQFF. The CDR3 coding sequence is TGTGCCAGCAGCTTAAGGGGGACCTACAATGAGCAGTTCTTC.

The V call is TRBV18, the J call TRBJ2-7, with D maybe TRBD1 (6 bases). Trimming left V 4 bases short and J 4 bases short, with 14 bases between. The CDR3 is 14 amino acids. CDR1 is KGHSH, CDR2 LQKENI, per germline. CDR3 region: CASSRAGTLYEQYF. The CDR3 nucleotides read TGTGCCAGCTCACGGGCAGGGACACTTTACGAGCAGTACTTC.

CDR3 in amino acids: CASLPVTGGLGMGAEAFF. The DNA for the CDR3 is TGTGCCAGCCTTCCCGTGACAGGGGGCCTCGGTATGGGGGCCGAAGCTTTCTTT. J is TRBJ1-1 and V is TRBV2; 10 bases line up with TRBD1. Germline-derived CDR1 and CDR2 are SNHLY and FYNNEI. Trimming at V came to 8 bases and at J to 8 bases, leaving 23 bases not matched to a gene. The length of the CDR3 is 18 residues.

The gene calls are TRBV2 and TRBJ2-7, with a weak D call TRBD1 (6 bases). Trimming stripped 8 bases from V and 2 bases from J, with 22 bases between. The germline gives CDR1 SNHLY, CDR2 FYNNEI. The CDR3 contains 16 residues. The CDR3 bases are TGTGCCAGCTTATACGACGAGGACAGTCCTACCTACGAGCAGTACTTC. Amino acids: CASLYDEDSPTYEQYF.

V and J are TRBV4-3 and TRBJ2-3, with TRBD2 matching over 11 bases. Germline CDR1 reads LGHNA; CDR2 reads YSLEER. This CDR3 has 20 residues. Trimming took 1 base from V and 3 from J; bases not matched to a gene: 15. The CDR3, as DNA: TGCGCCAGCAGCCAAGCCACCCCTCTTAGCGGGGGGGCGTTAACAGATACGCAGTATTTT. Amino acids: CASSQATPLSGGALTDTQYF.